The source of this TCR beta chain is a study of post-analysis software for immune sequencing data. Study as a whole: Disease trajectories encompassed relapsing-remitting, secondary progressive and progressive-relapsing multiple sclerosis.

General study points: Strong same-batch co-clustering of samples appeared with F measure clustering. People with multiple sclerosis had a significantly lower normalized Chao1 diversity than controls did. Roughly five TRBV segments were more frequent in patients than controls; TRBV5-6, TRBV5-1 and TRBV20-1 belonged to this group.

This clonotype was recorded a few times. The antigen remains undetermined. Unique molecular identifiers were present in the TCR beta cDNA libraries. T cells numbering roughly 0.85 to 11 million gave rise to a few hundred thousand cDNA molecules. Using its own MiXCR run on the PCR reads, TCRdb lists one record per CDR3 protein. The table shows 700,000 to 800,000 distinct CDR3 sequences, with roughly 29% occurring only once. The CDR3 sequence is 15 residues long. Germline V gene data show CDR1 as DFQATT and CDR2 as SNEGSKA (reference sequence). Trimming removed 3 bases at V and 4 bases at J, with 17 bases between.

Sequences were obtained from blood. The V and J genes are TRBV20-1 and TRBJ2-3; D perhaps matches TRBD2 (5 bases). This clonotype was sampled from a girl aged 10-17 years with multiple sclerosis. The CDR3 nucleotides are TGCAGTGCTAGTCTGCTGTCTTGGGGAGCAGATACGCAGTATTTT. Residues: CSASLLSWGADTQYF.